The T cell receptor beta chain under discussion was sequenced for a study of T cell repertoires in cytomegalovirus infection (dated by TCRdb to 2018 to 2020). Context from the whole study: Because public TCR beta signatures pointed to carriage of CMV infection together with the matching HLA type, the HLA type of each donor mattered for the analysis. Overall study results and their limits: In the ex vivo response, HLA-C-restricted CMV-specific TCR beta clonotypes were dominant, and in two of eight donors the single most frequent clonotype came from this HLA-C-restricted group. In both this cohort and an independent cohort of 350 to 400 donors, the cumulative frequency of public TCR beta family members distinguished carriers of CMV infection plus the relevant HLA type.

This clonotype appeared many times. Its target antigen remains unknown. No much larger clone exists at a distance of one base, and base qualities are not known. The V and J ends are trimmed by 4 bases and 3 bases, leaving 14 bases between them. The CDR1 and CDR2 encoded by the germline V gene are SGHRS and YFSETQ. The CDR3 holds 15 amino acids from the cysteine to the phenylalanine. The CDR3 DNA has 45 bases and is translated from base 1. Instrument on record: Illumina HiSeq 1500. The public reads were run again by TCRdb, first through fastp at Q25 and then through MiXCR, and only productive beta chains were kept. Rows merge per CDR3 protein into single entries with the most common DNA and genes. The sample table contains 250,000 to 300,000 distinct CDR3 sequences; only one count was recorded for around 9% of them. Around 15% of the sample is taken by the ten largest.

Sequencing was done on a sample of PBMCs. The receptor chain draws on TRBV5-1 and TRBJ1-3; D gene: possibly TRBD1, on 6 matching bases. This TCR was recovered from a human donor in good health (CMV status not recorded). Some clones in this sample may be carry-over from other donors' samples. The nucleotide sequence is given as TGCGCCAGCAGCCCACCTACAGGGAATGGAAACACCATATATTTT. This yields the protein CASSPPTGNGNTIYF.